Presented here are 8 T cell receptor beta chains from one specimen sequenced in a study of T cells after yellow fever vaccination. TCRdb re-analysed the 5' RACE reads in MiXCR, keeping a single row per CDR3 protein. The sample records over 300,000 distinct CDR3 sequences, less than 4.5% being singletons. The sequencing here drew on PBMCs, taken on the day of the yellow fever booster vaccination. Source of these receptors: a man aged 18 to 30 who received the YFV17D yellow fever vaccine.

The sample holds many counts of this clonotype. The chain has TRBV12-3 or TRBV12-4 and TRBJ1-5; D unresolved. Trimming left V 2 bases short and J 10 bases short, with 6 bases between. The CDR3 contains 11 residues. In nucleotides, the CDR3 is TGTGCCAGCAGTTTAAAAGGACCCCAGCATTTT. It is translated as CASSLKGPQHF.

This clonotype was seen at least ten times. This chain connects TRBV28 to TRBJ1-5; possible D gene TRBD1, 5 bases. The germline V and J ends were trimmed by 6 bases and 3 bases, with 12 bases remaining between them. Germline values: CDR1 MDHEN, CDR2 SYDVKM. The CDR3 has 14 amino acids. DNA of the CDR3: TGTGCCAGCAGCCGTACAGGATACAATCAGCCCCAGCATTTT. Protein sequence: CASSRTGYNQPQHF.

This clonotype was seen ten or more times. V is TRBV5-6 and J is TRBJ2-7; 10 nucleotides line up with TRBD1. Germline trimming cut 0 bases from V and 5 bases from J; bases unmatched to any gene: 2. This CDR3 contains 14 residues. Looked up from germline, CDR1 is SGHDT and CDR2 is YYEEEE. Written as DNA, the CDR3 is TGTGCCAGCAGCTTGGGACAGGGGGCCCACGAGCAGTACTTC. Its protein product is CASSLGQGAHEQYF.

This clonotype has at least ten counts. The J gene is TRBJ2-7, the V gene TRBV10-2, with TRBD2 matching over 7 bases. Germline CDR1 WSHSY, CDR2 SAAADI. This CDR3 region has 15 residues. J was trimmed by 0 bases and V by 6 bases; bases with no gene match: 8. In DNA, the CDR3 is TGCGCCAGCAGGTGGGAGGGAGACTACTCCTACGAGCAGTACTTC. It yields the protein CASRWEGDYSYEQYF.

This clonotype has a count of ten or more. This chain joins TRBV5-1 and TRBJ2-7, with 11 bases that match TRBD1. The J segment lost 2 bases and the V segment lost 1 base, leaving 5 bases of the junction unmatched. The CDR3 is 16 amino acids. CDR1 is SGHRS, CDR2 YFSETQ, per germline. The CDR3 nucleotides read TGCGCCAGCAGCTTGCTTTGGGGACAGGGGGCCTACGAGCAGTACTTC. Translation: CASSLLWGQGAYEQYF.

The chain is built from TRBV2 and TRBJ1-5; tentative D call: TRBD1 (5 bases). CDR1 SNHLY and CDR2 FYNNEI come from the germline V gene. V was shortened by 1 base and J by 3 bases, with 7 bases between the two germline ends. CDR3 length: 14 amino acids. In DNA form, the CDR3 reads TGTGCCAGCAGTGAAGTGGGGGTCAATCAGCCCCAGCATTTT. Translated: CASSEVGVNQPQHF.

This clonotype appeared many times. The chain couples TRBV10-3 to TRBJ2-5; D is possibly TRBD1 (5 bases). The CDR3 sequence is 13 residues long. Per the germline V gene, CDR1 is ENHRY and CDR2 is SYGVKD. V was shortened by 4 bases and J by 3 bases, with 9 bases between the two germline ends. This CDR3 is CAISARVEETQYF. CDR3 in DNA: TGTGCCATCAGTGCCAGGGTGGAAGAGACCCAGTACTTC.

The sample holds many counts of this clonotype. The gene calls are TRBV5-1 and TRBJ2-5, with 8 bases matching TRBD1. With V trimmed by 4 bases and J by 4 bases, 9 bases remained unmatched. The CDR3 loop spans 15 amino acids. The V gene's germline CDR1 is SGHRS and CDR2 YFSETQ. This CDR3 reads CASSRGQGGGETQYF. CDR3 bases: TGCGCCAGCAGCCGAGGACAGGGTGGCGGAGAGACCCAGTACTTC.